This section outlines one TCR beta chain sequence together with its context. This entry is derived from a study of blood T cell repertoires in COVID-19. On the study more broadly: Sites across the United States, Italy and Spain contributed samples from acute and convalescent COVID-19. T cells, B-cell-depleted T cells, or PBMCs supplied cDNA or gDNA.

Germline V gene data show CDR1 as MRHNA and CDR2 as SNTAGT. The CDR3 is 13 amino acids. Germline trimming cut 9 bases from V and 5 bases from J; bases unmatched to any gene: 7. The table came from immunoSEQ multiplex PCR; TCRdb's copy has only in-frame clones and leaves some out. In the table there are tens of thousands of clones, 89% of which are singletons. The chain carries TRBV6-4 and TRBJ2-7; the match to TRBD2 covers 10 bases. Material for sequencing was peripheral blood. This receptor was identified in a man between 65 and 85 years old with active or convalescent COVID-19. The DNA for the CDR3 is TGTGCCAGGATCGACGGACTAGCGGACGAGCAGTACTTC. Its translation is CARIDGLADEQYF.